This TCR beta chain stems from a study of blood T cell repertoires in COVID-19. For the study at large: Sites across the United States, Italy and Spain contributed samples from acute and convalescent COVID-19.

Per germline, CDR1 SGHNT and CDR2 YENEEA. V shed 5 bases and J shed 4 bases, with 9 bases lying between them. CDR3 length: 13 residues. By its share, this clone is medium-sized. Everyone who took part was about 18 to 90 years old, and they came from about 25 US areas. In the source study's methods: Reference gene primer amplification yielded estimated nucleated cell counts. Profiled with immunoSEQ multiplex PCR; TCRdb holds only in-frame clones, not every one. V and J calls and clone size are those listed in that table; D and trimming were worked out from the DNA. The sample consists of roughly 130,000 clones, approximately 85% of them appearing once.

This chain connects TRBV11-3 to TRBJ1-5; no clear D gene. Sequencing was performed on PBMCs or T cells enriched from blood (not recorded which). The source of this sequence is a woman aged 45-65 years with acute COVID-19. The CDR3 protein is CASSQNMNQPQHF. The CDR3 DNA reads TGTGCCAGCAGCCAGAACATGAATCAGCCCCAGCATTTT.